These 3 T cell receptor beta chains came from one sample sequenced in a study of cytomegalovirus exposure and HLA in healthy donors (dated by TCRdb to the late 2010s). Libraries were prepared through the immunoSEQ multiplex PCR assay. For the multiplex PCR, a mixture combining 60 forward primers for TCR Vbeta segments and 13 reverse primers for TCR Jbeta segments was used. TCRdb carries this immuneACCESS record with in-frame sequences only. Its versions omit some clonotypes, under half of them owing to an unresolved V gene in the studies checked, with the rest unexplained. This sample has 150,000 to 250,000 clones in its table, and roughly four fifths of those were observed once. Of the sample, under 2% is held by the ten largest clones. The sequenced sample was PBMCs. The receptor source for this set is a man under 40 in good health and CMV-seronegative.

The chain uses TRBV7-9 and TRBJ2-7, with 11 positions matching TRBD2. V dropped 5 bases and J dropped 3; count of bases not matched to a gene: 6. This CDR3 is built from 15 residues. Germline V gene sequence: CDR1 SEHNR, CDR2 FQNEAQ (reference sequence). CDR3 DNA: TGTGCCAGCAGCCACACTAGCGGGAGAGTCTACGAGCAGTACTTC. Residues: CASSHTSGRVYEQYF. The variable domain in full, with the rest retrieved from reference TRBV7-9 and TRBJ2-7, is DTGVSQNPRHKITKRGQNVTFRCDPISEHNRLYWYRQTLGQGPEFLTYFQNEAQLEKSRLLSDRFSAERPKGSFSTLEIQRTEQGDSAMYLCASSHTSGRVYEQYFGPGTRLTVT.

The chain carries TRBV7-2 and TRBJ1-1; D not certain. Germline loops: CDR1 SGHTA, CDR2 FQGNSA. Trimming removed 1 base at V and 3 bases at J, with 12 bases between. The CDR3 contains 15 residues. The CDR3 DNA reads as TGTGCCAGCAGCTTAGACGTTTCAGCGTACACTGAAGCTTTCTTT. Translating it yields CASSLDVSAYTEAFF.

This chain uses TRBV5-4 with TRBJ2-7; 10 nucleotides agree with TRBD2. V shed 3 bases, J shed 5 bases, and the junction held 14 bases outside the gene matches. The germline gives CDR1 SGHNT, CDR2 YYREEE (reference sequence). The CDR3 consists of 17 residues. CDR3 amino acids: CASSWGARTSGRDEQYF. The CDR3, as DNA: TGTGCCAGCAGCTGGGGGGCTAGGACTAGCGGAAGGGACGAGCAGTACTTC.